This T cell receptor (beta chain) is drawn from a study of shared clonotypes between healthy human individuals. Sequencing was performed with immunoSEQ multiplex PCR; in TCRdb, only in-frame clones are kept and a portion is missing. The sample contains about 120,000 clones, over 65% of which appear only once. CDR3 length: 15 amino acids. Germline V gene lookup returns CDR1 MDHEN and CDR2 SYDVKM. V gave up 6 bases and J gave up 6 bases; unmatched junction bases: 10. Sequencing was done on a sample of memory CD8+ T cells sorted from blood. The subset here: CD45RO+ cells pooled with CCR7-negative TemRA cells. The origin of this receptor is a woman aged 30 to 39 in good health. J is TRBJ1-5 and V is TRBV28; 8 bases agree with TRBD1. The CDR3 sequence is CASRRQGARGQPQHF. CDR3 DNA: TGTGCCAGCAGAAGGCAGGGGGCGCGCGGTCAGCCCCAGCATTTT.